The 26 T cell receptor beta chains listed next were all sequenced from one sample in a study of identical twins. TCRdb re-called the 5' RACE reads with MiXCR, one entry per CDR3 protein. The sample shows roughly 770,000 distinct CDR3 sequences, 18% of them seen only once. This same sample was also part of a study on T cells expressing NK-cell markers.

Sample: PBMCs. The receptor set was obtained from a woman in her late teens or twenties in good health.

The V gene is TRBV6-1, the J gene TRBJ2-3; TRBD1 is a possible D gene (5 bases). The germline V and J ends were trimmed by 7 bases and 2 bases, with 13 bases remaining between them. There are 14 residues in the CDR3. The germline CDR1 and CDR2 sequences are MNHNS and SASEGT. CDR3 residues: CASNAWGPTDTQYF. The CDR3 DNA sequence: TGTGCCAGCAATGCTTGGGGCCCCACAGATACGCAGTATTTT.

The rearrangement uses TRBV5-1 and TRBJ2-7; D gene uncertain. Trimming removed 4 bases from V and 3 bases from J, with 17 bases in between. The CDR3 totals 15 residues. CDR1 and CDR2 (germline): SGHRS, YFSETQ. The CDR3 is CASSLSPLDGYEQYF. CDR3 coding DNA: TGCGCCAGCAGCCTGAGCCCCTTGGACGGCTACGAGCAGTACTTC.

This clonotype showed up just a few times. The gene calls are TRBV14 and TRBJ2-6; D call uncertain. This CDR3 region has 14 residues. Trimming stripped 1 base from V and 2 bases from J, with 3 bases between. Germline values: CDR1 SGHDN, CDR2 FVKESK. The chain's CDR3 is CASSQATGANVLTF. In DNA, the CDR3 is TGTGCCAGCAGCCAAGCTACTGGGGCCAACGTCCTGACTTTC.

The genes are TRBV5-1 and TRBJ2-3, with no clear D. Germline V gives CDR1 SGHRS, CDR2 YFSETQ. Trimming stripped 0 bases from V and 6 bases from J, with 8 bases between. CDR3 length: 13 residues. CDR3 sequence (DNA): TGCGCCAGCAGCTTGGCCGCCTTCGATACGCAGTATTTT. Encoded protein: CASSLAAFDTQYF.

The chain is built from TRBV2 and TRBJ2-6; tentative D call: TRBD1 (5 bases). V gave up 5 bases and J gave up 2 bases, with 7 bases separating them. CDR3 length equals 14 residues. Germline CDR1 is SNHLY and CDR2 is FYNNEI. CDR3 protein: CASSKDTGANVLTF. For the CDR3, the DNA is TGTGCCAGCAGTAAGGACACTGGGGCCAACGTCCTGACTTTC.

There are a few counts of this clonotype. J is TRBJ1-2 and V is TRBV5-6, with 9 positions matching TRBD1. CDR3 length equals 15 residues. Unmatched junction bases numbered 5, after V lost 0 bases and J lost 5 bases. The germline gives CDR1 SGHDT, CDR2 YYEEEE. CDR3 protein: CASSLDGTGRYGYTF. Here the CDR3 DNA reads TGTGCCAGCAGCTTGGATGGGACAGGGAGGTATGGCTACACCTTC.

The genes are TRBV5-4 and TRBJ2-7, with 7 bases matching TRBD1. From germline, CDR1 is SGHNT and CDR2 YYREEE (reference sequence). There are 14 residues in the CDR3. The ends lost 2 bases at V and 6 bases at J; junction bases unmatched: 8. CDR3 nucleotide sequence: TGTGCCAGCAGCTTTAGAAGCAGGGGGAGCGAGCAGTACTTC. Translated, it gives CASSFRSRGSEQYF.

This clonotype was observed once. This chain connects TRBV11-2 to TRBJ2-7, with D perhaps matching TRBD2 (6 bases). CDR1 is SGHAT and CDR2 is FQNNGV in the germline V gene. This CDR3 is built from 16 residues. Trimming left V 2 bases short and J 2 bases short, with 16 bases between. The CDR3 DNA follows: TGTGCCAGCAGCTTAATGTTCGAGCGGGCTCCCTACGAGCAGTACTTC. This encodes CASSLMFERAPYEQYF.

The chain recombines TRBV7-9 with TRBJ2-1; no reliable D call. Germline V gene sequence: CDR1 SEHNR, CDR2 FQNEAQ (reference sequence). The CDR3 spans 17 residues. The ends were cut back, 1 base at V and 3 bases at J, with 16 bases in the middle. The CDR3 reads CASSLGRASFFYNEQFF. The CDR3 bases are TGTGCCAGCAGCTTAGGCCGGGCTTCTTTCTTCTACAATGAGCAGTTCTTC.

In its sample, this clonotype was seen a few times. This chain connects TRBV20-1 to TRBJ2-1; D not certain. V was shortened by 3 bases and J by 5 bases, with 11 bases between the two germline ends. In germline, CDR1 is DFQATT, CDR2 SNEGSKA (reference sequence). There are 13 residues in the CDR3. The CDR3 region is CSARASLNNEQFF. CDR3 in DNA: TGCAGTGCTAGGGCGTCCCTGAACAATGAGCAGTTCTTC.

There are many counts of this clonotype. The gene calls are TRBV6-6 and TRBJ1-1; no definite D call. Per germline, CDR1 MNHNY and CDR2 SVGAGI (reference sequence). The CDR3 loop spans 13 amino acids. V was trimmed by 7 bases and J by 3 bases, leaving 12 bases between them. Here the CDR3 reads CASMSGSYTEAFF. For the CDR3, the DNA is TGTGCCAGCATGTCAGGTTCATACACTGAAGCTTTCTTT.

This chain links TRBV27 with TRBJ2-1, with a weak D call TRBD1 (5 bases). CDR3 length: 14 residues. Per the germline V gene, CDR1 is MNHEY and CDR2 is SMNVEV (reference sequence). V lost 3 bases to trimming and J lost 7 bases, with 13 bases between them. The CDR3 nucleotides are TGTGCCAGCAGTTTGTTCGCGCAGGGAAATGAGCAGTTCTTC. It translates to CASSLFAQGNEQFF.

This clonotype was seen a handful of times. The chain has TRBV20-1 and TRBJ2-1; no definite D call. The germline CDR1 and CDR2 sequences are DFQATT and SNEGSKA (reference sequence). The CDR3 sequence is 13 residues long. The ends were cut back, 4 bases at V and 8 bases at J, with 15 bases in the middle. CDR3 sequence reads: CSANGVRTDEQFF. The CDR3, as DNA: TGCAGTGCTAACGGAGTGCGAACCGATGAGCAGTTCTTC.

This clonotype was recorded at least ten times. The CDR3 loop reads CASSLILDSRGQYF. CDR3 bases: TGTGCCAGCAGCTTAATTCTGGACTCAAGAGGGCAGTATTTT. J is TRBJ2-3 and V is TRBV11-1, with D possibly being TRBD2 (5 bases). This CDR3 has 14 amino acids. Trimming took 2 bases from V and 11 from J, leaving 17 bases between them. In germline, CDR1 is SGHAT, CDR2 FQDESV (reference sequence).

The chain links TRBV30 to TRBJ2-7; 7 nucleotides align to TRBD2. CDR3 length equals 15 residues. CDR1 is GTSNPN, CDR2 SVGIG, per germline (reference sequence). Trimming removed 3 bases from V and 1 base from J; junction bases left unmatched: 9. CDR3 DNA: TGTGCCTGGAGACGTGGGGCTAGCGGTTCCTACGAGCAGTACTTC. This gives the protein CAWRRGASGSYEQYF.

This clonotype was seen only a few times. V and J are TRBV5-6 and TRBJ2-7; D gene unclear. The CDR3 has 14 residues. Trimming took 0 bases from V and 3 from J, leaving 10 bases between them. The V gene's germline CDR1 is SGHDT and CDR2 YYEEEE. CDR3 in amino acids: CASSLAGSFYEQYF. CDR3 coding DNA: TGTGCCAGCAGCTTGGCCGGGTCTTTCTACGAGCAGTACTTC.

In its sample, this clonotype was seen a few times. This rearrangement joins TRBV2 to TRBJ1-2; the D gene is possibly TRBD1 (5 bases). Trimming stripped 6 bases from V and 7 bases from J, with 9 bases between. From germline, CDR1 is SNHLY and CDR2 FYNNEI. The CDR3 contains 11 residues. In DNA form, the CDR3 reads TGTGCCAGCAGATATCAGGGTGGCTACACCTTC. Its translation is CASRYQGGYTF. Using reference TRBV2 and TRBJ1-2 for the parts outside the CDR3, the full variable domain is EPEVTQTPSHQVTQMGQEVILRCVPISNHLYFYWYRQILGQKVEFLVSFYNNEISEKSEIFDDQFSVERPDGSNFTLKIRSTKLEDSAMYFCASRYQGGYTFGSGTRLTVV.

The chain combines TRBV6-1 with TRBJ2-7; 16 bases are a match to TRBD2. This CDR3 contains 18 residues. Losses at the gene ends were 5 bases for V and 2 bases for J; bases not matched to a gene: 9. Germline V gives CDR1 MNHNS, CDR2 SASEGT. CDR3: CASSPGLAGGPLPYEQYF. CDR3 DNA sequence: TGTGCCAGCAGTCCGGGACTAGCGGGAGGGCCATTGCCCTACGAGCAGTACTTC.

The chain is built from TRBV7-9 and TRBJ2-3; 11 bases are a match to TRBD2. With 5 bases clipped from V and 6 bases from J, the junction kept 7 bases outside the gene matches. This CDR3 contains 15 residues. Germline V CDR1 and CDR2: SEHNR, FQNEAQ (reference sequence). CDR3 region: CASSLGLAGYDTQYF. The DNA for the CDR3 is TGTGCCAGCAGCCTCGGACTAGCGGGCTACGATACGCAGTATTTT.

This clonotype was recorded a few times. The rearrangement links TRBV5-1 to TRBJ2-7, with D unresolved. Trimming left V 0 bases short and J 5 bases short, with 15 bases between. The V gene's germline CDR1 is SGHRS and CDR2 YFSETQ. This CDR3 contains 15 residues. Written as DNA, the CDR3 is TGCGCCAGCAGCTTGGCTCATGGATCCCGGGACGAGCAGTACTTC. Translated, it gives CASSLAHGSRDEQYF.

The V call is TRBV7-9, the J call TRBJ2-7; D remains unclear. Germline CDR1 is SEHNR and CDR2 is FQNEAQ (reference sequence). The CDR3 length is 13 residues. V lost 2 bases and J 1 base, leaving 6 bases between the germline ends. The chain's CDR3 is CASSLSWSYEQYF. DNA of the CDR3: TGTGCCAGCAGCTTAAGCTGGTCCTACGAGCAGTACTTC.

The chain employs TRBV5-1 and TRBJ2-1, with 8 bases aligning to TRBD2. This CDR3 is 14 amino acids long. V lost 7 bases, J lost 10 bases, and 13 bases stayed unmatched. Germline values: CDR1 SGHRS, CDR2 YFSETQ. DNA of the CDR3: TGCGCCAGCCTTACTAGCGGAGGGGCGGGAGAGCAGTTCTTC. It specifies CASLTSGGAGEQFF.

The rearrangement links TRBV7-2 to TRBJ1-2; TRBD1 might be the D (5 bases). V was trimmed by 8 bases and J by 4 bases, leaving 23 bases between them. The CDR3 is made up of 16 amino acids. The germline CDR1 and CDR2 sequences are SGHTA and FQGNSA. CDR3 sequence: CASGPLGTEFRYGYTF. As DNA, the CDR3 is TGTGCCAGCGGCCCCCTTGGGACCGAATTTCGCTATGGCTACACCTTC. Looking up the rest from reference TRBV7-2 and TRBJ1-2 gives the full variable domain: GAGVSQSPSNKVTEKGKDVELRCDPISGHTALYWYRQSLGQGLEFLIYFQGNSAPDKSGLPSDRFSAERTGGSVSTLTIQRTQQEDSAVYLCASGPLGTEFRYGYTFGSGTRLTVV.

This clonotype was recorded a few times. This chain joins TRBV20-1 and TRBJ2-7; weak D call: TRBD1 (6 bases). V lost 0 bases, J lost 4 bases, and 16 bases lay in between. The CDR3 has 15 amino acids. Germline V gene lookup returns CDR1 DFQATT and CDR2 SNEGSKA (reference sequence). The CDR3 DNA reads TGCAGTGCTAGAGATGGGACAAGGGGGAATTACGAGCAGTACTTC. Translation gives CSARDGTRGNYEQYF.

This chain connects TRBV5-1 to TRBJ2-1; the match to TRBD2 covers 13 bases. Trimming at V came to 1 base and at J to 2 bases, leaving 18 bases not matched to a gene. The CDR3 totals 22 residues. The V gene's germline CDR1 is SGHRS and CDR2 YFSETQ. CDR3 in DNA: TGCGCCAGCAGCTTGAGGGCCCCCTCGACTAGCGGGGGGACCATAGCCTACAATGAGCAGTTCTTC. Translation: CASSLRAPSTSGGTIAYNEQFF.

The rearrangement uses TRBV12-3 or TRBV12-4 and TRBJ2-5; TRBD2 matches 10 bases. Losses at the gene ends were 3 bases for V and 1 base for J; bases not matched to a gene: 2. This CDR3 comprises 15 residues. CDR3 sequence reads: CASSLSSGSQETQYF. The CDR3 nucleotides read TGTGCCAGCAGTTTGTCTAGCGGGAGCCAAGAGACCCAGTACTTC.